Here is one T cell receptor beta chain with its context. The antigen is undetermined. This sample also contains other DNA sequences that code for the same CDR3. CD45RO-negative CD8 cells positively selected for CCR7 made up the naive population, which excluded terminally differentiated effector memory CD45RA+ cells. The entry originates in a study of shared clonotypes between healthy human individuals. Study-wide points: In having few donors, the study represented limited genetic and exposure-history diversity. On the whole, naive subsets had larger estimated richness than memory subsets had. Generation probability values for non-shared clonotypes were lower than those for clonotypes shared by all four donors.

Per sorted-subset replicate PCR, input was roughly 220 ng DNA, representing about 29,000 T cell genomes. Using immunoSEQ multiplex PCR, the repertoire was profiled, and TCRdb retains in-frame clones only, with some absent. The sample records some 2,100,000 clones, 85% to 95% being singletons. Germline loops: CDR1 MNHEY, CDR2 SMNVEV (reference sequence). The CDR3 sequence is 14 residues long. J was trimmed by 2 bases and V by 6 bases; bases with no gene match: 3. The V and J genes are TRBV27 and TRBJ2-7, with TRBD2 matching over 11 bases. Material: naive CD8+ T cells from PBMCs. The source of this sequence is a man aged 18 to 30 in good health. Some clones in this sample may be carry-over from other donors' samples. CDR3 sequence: CASSRLAGTYEQYF. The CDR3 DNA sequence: TGTGCCAGCAGCCGACTAGCGGGAACCTACGAGCAGTACTTC.